This TCR beta chain stems from a study of cytomegalovirus exposure and HLA in healthy donors. The study, taken as a whole, reports: An ancestry cluster, one associated with Asian ancestry, reportedly showed fewer N-insertions than the approximately 650-donor mean in a later analysis. Cytomegalovirus status was reportedly diagnosed by the classifier with high specificity and sensitivity.

V was clipped by 5 bases and J by 7 bases, with 12 bases between them. The CDR3 is 12 residues long. CDR1 is SGHTA, CDR2 FQGNSA, per germline. PCR primers comprised 60 Vbeta and 13 Jbeta primers. Produced via immunoSEQ multiplex PCR; TCRdb's table is partial and in-frame only. The repertoire holds about 76,000 clones, with about 75% as singletons. With respect to this clone: Its antigen is unidentified.

Sequenced material: PBMCs. The clonotype originates from a man in his sixties in good health and CMV-seropositive. The chain has TRBV7-2 and TRBJ2-7; D not resolved. The chain's CDR3 is CASSPSPREQYF. CDR3 bases: TGTGCCAGCAGCCCCTCCCCGCGGGAGCAGTACTTC.